A selection of T cell receptor beta chains follows, all from one sample in a study of blood T cell repertoires in COVID-19. The data were produced by immunoSEQ multiplex PCR, yet TCRdb's version contains in-frame clones alone and is incomplete. The table records around 120,000 clones, around 79% of them present only once. Sequenced: peripheral blood. Source of these receptors: a man between 65 and 85 years old with acute or convalescent COVID-19. The CDR3 runs from the conserved cysteine through the conserved F or W. A D gene is named only where the DNA matches it firmly. The size entry is marked missing in some rows and otherwise reads once, few, many or a size class.

V,J,size,D,CDR3,DNA
TRBV9,TRBJ2-5,.,TRBD1,CASSLGSLDRGRETQYF,TGTGCCAGCAGCCTCGGATCATTGGACAGGGGGCGCGAGACCCAGTACTTC
TRBV3-1/TRBV3-2,TRBJ2-5,.,TRBD2,CASSFSGGARETQYF,TGTGCCAGCAGCTTTAGCGGGGGGGCCAGGGAGACCCAGTACTTC
TRBV18,TRBJ2-1,.,TRBD2,CASSPAGGLNEQFF,TGTGCCAGCTCACCCGCGGGGGGGCTCAATGAGCAGTTCTTC
TRBV30,TRBJ1-1,.,.,CAWSLAQGNTEAFF,TGTGCCTGGAGCTTAGCACAGGGGAACACTGAAGCTTTCTTT
TRBV19,TRBJ2-5,.,.,CASSILLAGETQYF,TGTGCCAGTAGTATCCTACTAGCTGGGGAGACCCAGTACTTC
TRBV7-3,TRBJ1-5,.,TRBD1,CASSPTGGGQPQHF,TGTGCCAGCAGCCCGACAGGGGGCGGGCAGCCCCAGCATTTT
TRBV13,TRBJ2-1,.,TRBD1,CASRETGGGYNEQFF,TGTGCCAGCAGGGAGACAGGGGGCGGCTACAATGAGCAGTTCTTC
TRBV7-3,TRBJ1-2,.,.,CASSLNPDKNYGYTF,TGTGCCAGCAGCCTAAACCCGGACAAGAACTATGGCTACACCTTC
TRBV7-3,TRBJ2-7,.,.,CASSPVLDTCLTYEQYF,TGTGCCAGCAGTCCAGTCCTGGACACCTGTCTGACCTACGAGCAGTACTTC
TRBV19,TRBJ1-2,.,.,CASNQDYGYTF,TGTGCCAGTAATCAGGACTATGGCTACACCTTC
TRBV7-9,TRBJ1-6,.,.,CASSLPMDKSSYNSPLHF,TGTGCCAGCAGCTTACCAATGGACAAAAGCTCCTATAATTCACCCCTCCACTTT
TRBV5-5,TRBJ1-2,.,.,CASSFPGDYGYTF,TGTGCCAGCAGCTTCCCGGGGGACTATGGCTACACCTTC
TRBV30,TRBJ2-5,.,.,CAWSAWRRETQYF,TGTGCCTGGAGTGCTTGGAGGAGGGAGACCCAGTACTTC
TRBV7-2,TRBJ1-6,once,TRBD1,CASSRMGQTNSPLHF,TGTGCCAGCAGCCGGATGGGACAGACTAATTCACCCCTCCACTTT
TRBV27,TRBJ2-7,.,TRBD1,CASRTGVYEQYF,TGTGCCAGCCGGACAGGGGTCTACGAGCAGTACTTC
TRBV4-1,TRBJ2-7,.,.,CASSQGRQLSYEQYF,TGCGCCAGCAGCCAAGGACGACAGCTCTCCTACGAGCAGTACTTC
TRBV7-3,TRBJ1-1,.,TRBD1,CASIGKDRPKNTEAFF,TGTGCCAGCATTGGAAAGGACAGGCCAAAGAACACTGAAGCTTTCTTT
TRBV5-1,TRBJ2-1,.,TRBD1,CASSPFQGVYNEQFF,TGCGCCAGCAGCCCTTTTCAGGGGGTTTACAATGAGCAGTTCTTC
TRBV2,TRBJ2-1,.,TRBD2,CASTAGGPYEQFF,TGTGCCAGCACAGCGGGGGGGCCCTATGAGCAGTTCTTC
TRBV30,TRBJ1-1,.,.,CAWSRIGSNGEAFF,TGTGCCTGGAGTAGGATAGGGAGTAATGGTGAAGCTTTCTTT
TRBV5-6,TRBJ1-1,.,.,CASSLLGRERTEAFF,TGTGCCAGCAGCTTGTTGGGGCGGGAGCGGACTGAAGCTTTCTTT
TRBV7-2,TRBJ2-3,.,TRBD2,CASSLALAGGSVDTQYF,TGTGCCAGCAGCTTAGCACTAGCGGGGGGTAGCGTGGATACGCAGTATTTT
TRBV6-5,TRBJ1-5,.,.,CASSSRQGNQPQHF,TGTGCCAGCAGTTCACGACAGGGCAATCAGCCCCAGCATTTT